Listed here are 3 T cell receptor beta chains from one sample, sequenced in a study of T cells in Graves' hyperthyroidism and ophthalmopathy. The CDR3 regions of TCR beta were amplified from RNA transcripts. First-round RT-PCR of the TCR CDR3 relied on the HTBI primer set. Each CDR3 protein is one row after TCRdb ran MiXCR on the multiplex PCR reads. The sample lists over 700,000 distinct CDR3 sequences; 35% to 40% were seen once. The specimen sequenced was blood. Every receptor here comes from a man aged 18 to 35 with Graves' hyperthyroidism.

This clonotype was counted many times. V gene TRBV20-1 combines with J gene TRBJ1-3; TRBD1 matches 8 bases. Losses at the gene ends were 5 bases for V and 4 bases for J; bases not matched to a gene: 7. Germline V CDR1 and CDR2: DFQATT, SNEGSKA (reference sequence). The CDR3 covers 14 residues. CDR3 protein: CSASRQGPGNTIYF. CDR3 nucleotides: TGCAGTGCTTCTCGACAGGGGCCCGGAAACACCATATATTTT.

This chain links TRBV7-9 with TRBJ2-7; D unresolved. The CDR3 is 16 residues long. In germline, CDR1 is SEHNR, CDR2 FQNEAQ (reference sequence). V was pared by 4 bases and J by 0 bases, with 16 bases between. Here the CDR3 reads CASSSSSGLRSYEQYF. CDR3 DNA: TGTGCCAGCAGCTCCTCCTCGGGCCTCCGCTCCTACGAGCAGTACTTC.

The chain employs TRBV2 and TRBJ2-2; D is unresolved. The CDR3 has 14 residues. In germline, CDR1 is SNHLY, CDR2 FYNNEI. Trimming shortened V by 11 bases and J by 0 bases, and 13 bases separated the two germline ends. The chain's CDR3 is CAGTLNANTGELFF. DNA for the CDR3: TGTGCCGGCACATTAAACGCGAACACCGGGGAGCTGTTTTTT.